Listed below are T cell receptor beta chains from one sample, sequenced in a study of graft-versus-host responses after intestinal transplantation. Clones were sequenced by immunoSEQ multiplex PCR, and TCRdb holds only the in-frame ones, with some missing. The repertoire holds roughly 120,000 clones, with about 93% as singletons. No antigen has been assigned to these receptors. Sequenced material: unstimulated CD4+ T cells sorted from spleen or lymph node cells, taken before intestinal transplant. Every receptor here comes from a human donor who received an intestinal transplant. CDR3s include the opening cysteine and the closing phenylalanine or tryptophan. D genes are given only for firm matches.

CASSGGSIRETQYF,TRBV18,.,TRBJ2-5
CSVTQGTYEQYF,TRBV29-1,.,TRBJ2-7
CATQPRAGVRTDTQYF,TRBV27,TRBD2,TRBJ2-3
CASSLAGGLSETQYF,TRBV5-1,.,TRBJ2-5
CAWSRLAVTDTQYF,TRBV30,TRBD2,TRBJ2-3
CASSGARRTDTQYF,TRBV10-2,.,TRBJ2-3
CASSLNALAGGEQFF,TRBV7-3,TRBD2,TRBJ2-1
CASGQTGGNQPQHF,TRBV6-5,TRBD1,TRBJ1-5
CASSYSEGLAGETQYF,TRBV6-5,TRBD2,TRBJ2-5
CASRTDRTSGNTIYF,TRBV6-1,.,TRBJ1-3
CASSLVIWGGELFF,TRBV11-2,.,TRBJ2-2
CAWTQGDQPQHF,TRBV30,.,TRBJ1-5
CASSLGSNQPQHF,TRBV5-1,.,TRBJ1-5
CASSFWGEQYF,TRBV11-2,.,TRBJ2-7
CASSFAPLQGEGYTF,TRBV28,TRBD1,TRBJ1-2
CASSLEGDTEAFF,TRBV7-9,.,TRBJ1-1
CASSPSGNQPQHF,TRBV18,.,TRBJ1-5
CASSAEGNQPQHF,TRBV2,.,TRBJ1-5
CATYRVFDYEQYF,TRBV27,.,TRBJ2-7
CASSLGTAGAIYF,TRBV7-9,.,TRBJ1-3
CASSFEVNQPQHF,TRBV6-5,.,TRBJ1-5
CASSTPREDYNYGYTF,TRBV28,.,TRBJ1-2
CASGPRYEQYF,TRBV28,.,TRBJ2-7
CASSFKGTSVKNIQYF,TRBV27,TRBD2,TRBJ2-4
CASSNGHVQETQYF,TRBV2,.,TRBJ2-5
CASSLFSYEQYF,TRBV7-2,.,TRBJ2-7
CASSPYKQLSTNEKLFF,TRBV5-8,.,TRBJ1-4
CASSESGWTGYEQYF,TRBV6-1,TRBD1,TRBJ2-7
CASSELPSVGEQYF,TRBV6-5,.,TRBJ2-7
CASSEGVGGTARNQPQHF,TRBV4-1,TRBD1,TRBJ1-5
CASSPRTGSQNAEAFF,TRBV5-1,TRBD1,TRBJ1-1
CASSIGAGSNQPQHF,TRBV19,.,TRBJ1-5
CASSGTSGTTDTQYF,TRBV27,TRBD2,TRBJ2-3
CASSSTRDRLYF,TRBV28,TRBD1,TRBJ2-7
CASSGSGGPYEQYF,TRBV6-1,TRBD1,TRBJ2-7
CASSAREGTDTQYF,TRBV9,TRBD2,TRBJ2-3
CASSFLQGRQYEKLFF,TRBV28,TRBD1,TRBJ1-4
CASSSRGRVTGELFF,TRBV5-4,TRBD1,TRBJ2-2
CASSGLAGKNEQFF,TRBV5-1,TRBD2,TRBJ2-1
CASSGTTGEQYF,TRBV6-5,.,TRBJ2-7